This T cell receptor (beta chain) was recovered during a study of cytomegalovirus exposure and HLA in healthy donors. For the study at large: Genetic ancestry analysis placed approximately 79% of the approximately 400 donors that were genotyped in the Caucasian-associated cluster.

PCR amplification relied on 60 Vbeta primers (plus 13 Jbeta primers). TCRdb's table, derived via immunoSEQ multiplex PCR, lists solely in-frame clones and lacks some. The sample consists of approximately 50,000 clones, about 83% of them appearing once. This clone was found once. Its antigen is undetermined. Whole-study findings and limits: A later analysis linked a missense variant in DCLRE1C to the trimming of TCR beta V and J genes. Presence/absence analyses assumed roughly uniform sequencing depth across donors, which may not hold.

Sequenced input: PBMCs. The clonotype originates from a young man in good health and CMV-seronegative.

CDR3 coding DNA: TGTGCCCGGAGGACTAACTATGGCTACACCTTC. Its protein is CARRTNYGYTF. The chain combines TRBV7-2 with TRBJ1-2; no firm D call. Germline CDR1 is SGHTA and CDR2 is FQGNSA. The V and J ends lost 11 bases and 0 bases respectively, with 7 bases between them. CDR3 length: 11 residues.